The clone carrying this T cell receptor (beta chain) showed up just a few times. This sample is part of a study of T cells of healthy individuals. In TCRdb, the 5' RACE reads were re-called with MiXCR into one record per CDR3 protein. The table has 60,000 to 70,000 distinct CDR3 sequences, roughly 15% seen once; the top ten hold approximately 4.8%. Per the germline V gene, CDR1 is DFQATT and CDR2 is SNEGSKA (reference sequence). The CDR3 runs to 14 residues. Trimming at V came to 5 bases and at J to 4 bases, leaving 4 bases not matched to a gene. This TCR was recovered from a human donor in good health. The chain recombines TRBV20-1 with TRBJ2-1, with 11 bases that match TRBD2. The CDR3 spells CSAPLAGAYNEQFF. The CDR3 bases are TGCAGTGCTCCACTAGCGGGAGCTTACAATGAGCAGTTCTTC.